This T cell receptor beta chain was profiled in a study of OX40 agonist ivuxolimab in advanced cancers. The repertoire was sequenced with immunoSEQ multiplex PCR; TCRdb's copy has only in-frame clones and lacks some. The sample consists of around 40,000 clones, 70% to 90% of them appearing once. V lost 3 bases and J 11 bases, leaving 16 bases between the germline ends. The CDR3 length is 13 residues. CDR1 is SGHTA and CDR2 is FQGTGA in the germline V gene. This rearrangement joins TRBV7-3 to TRBJ1-1, with D uncertain. The TCR originated in an adult with an advanced solid tumor such as melanoma, head and neck, liver or kidney cancer. Source: CD4+ or CD8+ T cells sorted from blood, taken in a trial of the OX40 agonist ivuxolimab. The DNA for the CDR3 is TGTGCCAGCAGCTTGTACTACGGGCCCGGGGCTTTCTTT. It yields the protein CASSLYYGPGAFF.